Each of the 25 T cell receptor beta chains below was sequenced from the same sample in a study of blood T cell repertoires in COVID-19. The method was immunoSEQ multiplex PCR; TCRdb's version includes in-frame clones alone and lacks a portion of them. The repertoire holds about 170,000 clones, with 65% to 85% as singletons. The sample taken for sequencing was peripheral blood. These receptors were obtained from a woman aged 60 to 75 with acute or convalescent COVID-19.

V usage is TRBV7-6 and J usage is TRBJ1-3; unclear D gene. The CDR3 loop spans 16 amino acids. Germline CDR1 reads SGHVS; CDR2 reads FNYEAQ. With 1 base removed from V and 0 bases from J, the gap between germline ends came to 10 bases. The CDR3 loop reads CASSLVQAFSGNTIYF. The CDR3 coding sequence is TGTGCCAGCAGCTTAGTGCAGGCTTTCTCTGGAAACACCATATATTTT. Using reference TRBV7-6 and TRBJ1-3 for the parts outside the CDR3, the full variable domain is GAGVSQSPRYKVTKRGQDVALRCDPISGHVSLYWYRQALGQGPEFLTYFNYEAQQDKSGLPNDRFSAERPEGSISTLTIQRTEQRDSAMYRCASSLVQAFSGNTIYFGEGSWLTVV.

This chain uses TRBV5-4 with TRBJ1-6; 10 nucleotides line up with TRBD1. Germline CDR1 and CDR2: SGHNT and YYREEE (reference sequence). V shed 5 bases, J shed 10 bases, and the junction held 6 bases outside the gene matches. The CDR3 is 14 amino acids. The CDR3, as DNA: TGTGCCAGCAGTTACGGACAGGGGGACTCACCCCTCCACTTT. Translated, it gives CASSYGQGDSPLHF.

The chain combines TRBV5-5 with TRBJ2-6, with D tentatively TRBD1 (6 bases). The CDR3 has 15 amino acids. Between the trimmed V and J ends, which lost 2 bases and 4 bases, there was a span of 10 bases. Germline V gene data show CDR1 as SGHKS and CDR2 as YYEKEE (reference sequence). CDR3 DNA sequence: TGTGCCAGCAGCTTTACAGGGTTAGGGGCCAACGTCCTGACTTTC. Its protein is CASSFTGLGANVLTF.

This clone has just a few counts. The genes are TRBV10-3 and TRBJ2-1; no firm D call. There are 13 residues in the CDR3. V lost 3 bases, J lost 6 bases, and 9 bases lay in between. Germline CDR1 ENHRY, CDR2 SYGVKD. The CDR3 DNA reads TGTGCCATCAGTGACAGTTCAGGCAATGAGCAGTTCTTC. Amino acid sequence: CAISDSSGNEQFF.

V gene TRBV9 combines with J gene TRBJ1-1, with TRBD1 matching over 10 bases. With 4 bases clipped from V and 5 bases from J, the junction kept 8 bases outside the gene matches. The CDR3 totals 15 residues. CDR1 and CDR2 from the germline V gene are SGDLS and YYNGEE. CDR3 amino acids: CASSPWDRGGTEAFF. The CDR3, as DNA: TGTGCCAGCAGCCCCTGGGACAGGGGTGGGACTGAAGCTTTCTTT.

The V and J genes are TRBV27 and TRBJ2-7; 8 positions agree with TRBD1. The trim removed 7 bases at V and 2 bases at J, leaving 10 bases unmatched. Germline V gene sequence: CDR1 MNHEY, CDR2 SMNVEV (reference sequence). This CDR3 contains 15 residues. The CDR3 coding sequence is TGTGCCAGCAATCCACAGGGGGTTCTCACCTACGAGCAGTACTTC. It codes for CASNPQGVLTYEQYF.

The J gene is TRBJ2-1, the V gene TRBV7-8, with 9 bases that match TRBD2. Germline CDR1 and CDR2: SGHVS and FQNEAQ. V dropped 5 bases and J dropped 9; count of bases not matched to a gene: 5. CDR3 length: 13 amino acids. The CDR3: CASSRGLAREQFF. In DNA, the CDR3 is TGTGCCAGCAGCCGTGGACTAGCGCGTGAGCAGTTCTTC.

The chain is built from TRBV20-1 and TRBJ1-2, with 9 bases identical to TRBD1. V shed 6 bases and J 11 bases; nucleotides not matched to a gene: 7. Germline V gene data show CDR1 as DFQATT and CDR2 as SNEGSKA (reference sequence). This CDR3 has 11 residues. This CDR3 reads CSARDRDPYTF. The CDR3 DNA reads as TGCAGTGCCAGGGACAGGGACCCTTACACCTTC.

The chain uses TRBV6-5 and TRBJ1-4; no reliable D call. The CDR3 has 12 amino acids. V lost 5 bases, J lost 7 bases, and 8 bases lay in between. In germline, CDR1 is MNHEY, CDR2 SVGAGI. For the CDR3, the DNA is TGTGCCAGCAGTCCACGCGGTGAAAAACTGTTTTTT. Amino acids: CASSPRGEKLFF.

The chain is built from TRBV6-2 or TRBV6-3 and TRBJ2-1; 11 bases fit TRBD2. Germline assignment: CDR1 MNHEY and CDR2 SVGEGT. This CDR3 comprises 17 residues. The V gene end was trimmed by 1 base and the J gene end by 5 bases; junction bases not matched to a gene: 7. The CDR3 reads CASSYFPGLADDNEQFF. In DNA form, the CDR3 reads TGTGCCAGCAGTTACTTCCCGGGACTAGCGGATGACAATGAGCAGTTCTTC.

The chain has TRBV13 and TRBJ2-2; the D is unclear. Germline CDR1 and CDR2: PRHDT and FYEKMQ (reference sequence). Deletions cut 0 bases from V and 5 bases from J, with 4 bases between. The CDR3 runs to 13 residues. Here the CDR3 DNA reads TGTGCCAGCAGCTTAGGGACTACCGGGGAGCTGTTTTTT. Its protein is CASSLGTTGELFF.

V is TRBV24-1 and J is TRBJ2-1; TRBD2 aligns across 7 bases. The CDR3 extends over 15 amino acids. The germline CDR1 and CDR2 sequences are KGHDR and SFDVKD. V lost 2 bases, J lost 10 bases, and 10 bases stayed unmatched. CDR3 region: CATSDSRTREGEQFF. As DNA, the CDR3 is TGTGCCACCAGTGATTCCCGGACGAGGGAGGGGGAGCAGTTCTTC.

The J gene is TRBJ2-3, the V gene TRBV30, with TRBD1 matching 9 bases. Per the germline V gene, CDR1 is GTSNPN and CDR2 is SVGIG (reference sequence). The CDR3 covers 13 residues. V shed 5 bases and J 0 bases; nucleotides not matched to a gene: 0. The CDR3 DNA reads as TGTGCCTGGGGACAGGGGAGCACAGATACGCAGTATTTT. Translation gives CAWGQGSTDTQYF.

V usage is TRBV19 and J usage is TRBJ2-5; maybe TRBD1 (6 bases). CDR1 is LNHDA, CDR2 SQIVND, per germline (reference sequence). The CDR3 is made up of 16 amino acids. V was shortened by 6 bases and J by 1 base, with 18 bases between the two germline ends. CDR3 amino acids: CASSQRGRGVQETQYF. The CDR3 region has the DNA TGTGCCAGTAGCCAAAGGGGCAGGGGAGTCCAAGAGACCCAGTACTTC.

The V gene is TRBV5-4, the J gene TRBJ1-5, with D perhaps TRBD1 (6 bases). There are 17 residues in the CDR3. Germline V lookup: CDR1 SGHNT, CDR2 YYREEE (reference sequence). The V end was cut by 4 bases, the J end by 0 bases, with 17 bases between. The CDR3 loop is CASSLMGGANSNQPQHF. In DNA form, the CDR3 reads TGTGCCAGCAGCCTTATGGGGGGGGCCAATAGCAATCAGCCCCAGCATTTT. Based on the CDR3 plus reference TRBV5-4 and TRBJ1-5, the full variable domain is ETGVTQSPTHLIKTRGQQVTLRCSSQSGHNTVSWYQQALGQGPQFIFQYYREEENGRGNFPPRFSGLQFPNYSSELNVNALELDDSALYLCASSLMGGANSNQPQHFGDGTRLSIL.

The chain combines TRBV10-3 with TRBJ1-3; 8 bases fit TRBD1. The V gene's germline CDR1 is ENHRY and CDR2 SYGVKD. Trimming removed 11 bases from V and 2 bases from J; junction bases left unmatched: 8. The CDR3 is 14 residues long. DNA for the CDR3: TGTGCCTCTGGACAGGGCCCCACTGGAAACACCATATATTTT. Protein product: CASGQGPTGNTIYF.

This clone has a handful of counts. J is TRBJ1-2 and V is TRBV28, with 7 bases identical to TRBD1. V dropped 5 bases and J dropped 5; count of bases not matched to a gene: 11. The CDR3 contains 15 residues. Germline assignment: CDR1 MDHEN and CDR2 SYDVKM. The CDR3 sequence: CASSPPRGKGYGYTF. CDR3 bases: TGTGCCAGCAGTCCGCCCAGGGGGAAAGGATATGGCTACACCTTC.

The chain links TRBV6-4 to TRBJ2-2; tentatively, D is TRBD2 (6 bases). The CDR3 runs to 15 residues. V lost 5 bases and J 3 bases, leaving 13 bases between the germline ends. From germline, CDR1 is MRHNA and CDR2 SNTAGT. The CDR3 reads CASSLPGLYTGELFF. The CDR3 DNA reads as TGTGCCAGCAGTCTTCCGGGACTCTACACCGGGGAGCTGTTTTTT.

This clone was seen a few times. V usage is TRBV4-3 and J usage is TRBJ2-6; D may be TRBD1 (5 bases). V was pared by 0 bases and J by 8 bases, with 14 bases between. The CDR3 covers 16 residues. Germline-derived CDR1 and CDR2 are LGHNA and YSLEER. CDR3: CASSQEKGLGPNVLTF. In nucleotides, the CDR3 is TGCGCCAGCAGCCAAGAAAAGGGGCTGGGCCCCAACGTCCTGACTTTC.

The chain joins TRBV5-4 to TRBJ1-5; 8 bases are a match to TRBD1. The CDR3 totals 13 residues. Germline V gene data show CDR1 as SGHNT and CDR2 as YYREEE (reference sequence). V lost 9 bases and J lost 2; bases outside the gene matches: 4. CDR3 bases: TGTGCCACACAGGACAGGGGCAATCAGCCCCAGCATTTT. This gives the protein CATQDRGNQPQHF.

Only one count was recorded for this clone. This sequence joins TRBV5-5 and TRBJ2-7; D unclear. This CDR3 has 11 residues. Germline lookup yields CDR1 SGHKS and CDR2 YYEKEE (reference sequence). Trimming took 3 bases from V and 4 from J, leaving 5 bases between them. As DNA, the CDR3 is TGTGCCAGCAGCTCCTCTTACGAGCAGTACTTC. It codes for CASSSSYEQYF.

V usage is TRBV19 and J usage is TRBJ1-2, with TRBD1 matching over 8 bases. The ends lost 4 bases at V and 4 bases at J; junction bases unmatched: 8. This CDR3 is 15 amino acids long. The germline CDR1 and CDR2 sequences are LNHDA and SQIVND (reference sequence). The CDR3 DNA is TGTGCCAGTAGTACAGGACAGGGCTTCGGCTATGGCTACACCTTC. This encodes CASSTGQGFGYGYTF.

This chain uses TRBV9 with TRBJ1-6, with D possibly being TRBD1 (5 bases). V shed 1 base and J shed 2 bases, with 10 bases lying between them. Germline V gene data show CDR1 as SGDLS and CDR2 as YYNGEE. The CDR3 has 16 amino acids. CDR3 region: CASSVYGGTYNSPLHF. The DNA of the CDR3 is TGTGCCAGCAGCGTATACGGGGGGACCTATAATTCACCCCTCCACTTT.

This chain links TRBV6-5 with TRBJ1-6; weak D call: TRBD1 (5 bases). The germline V and J ends were trimmed by 4 bases and 7 bases, with 17 bases remaining between them. This CDR3 region has 16 residues. The germline V gene has CDR1 MNHEY and CDR2 SVGAGI. Written as DNA, the CDR3 is TGTGCCAGCAGTTTGGGGAATAGGGGAGGGAATTCACCCCTCCACTTT. Translation gives CASSLGNRGGNSPLHF.

The chain recombines TRBV27 with TRBJ1-5, with a weak D call TRBD1 (5 bases). Germline CDR1 reads MNHEY; CDR2 reads SMNVEV (reference sequence). Between the trimmed V and J ends, which lost 1 base and 7 bases, there was a span of 11 bases. The CDR3 sequence is 14 residues long. The CDR3 sequence is CASSLYGGSQPQHF. Written as DNA, the CDR3 is TGTGCCAGCAGTTTATACGGGGGTTCGCAGCCCCAGCATTTT.